This T cell receptor beta chain came from a study of graft-versus-host responses after intestinal transplantation. Here immunoSEQ multiplex PCR was the method, and the copy in TCRdb shows in-frame clones only, minus some. The table has approximately 50,000 clones, 65% to 85% seen once. As regards this clone: Its specificity is not known.

CDR1 and CDR2 (germline): MNHEY, SVGAGI. The CDR3 covers 15 residues. V was trimmed by 4 bases and J by 7 bases, leaving 17 bases between them. The receptor was derived from a human donor who was the organ donor for an intestinal transplant. Sequencing was performed on unstimulated CD4+ T cells sorted from spleen or lymph node cells, taken before transplant. This chain joins TRBV6-5 and TRBJ2-1, with a tentative D call TRBD2 (7 bases). This chain's CDR3 is CASSLGGADRNEQFF. CDR3 DNA sequence: TGTGCCAGCAGTTTAGGGGGGGCGGATCGTAATGAGCAGTTCTTC.